This T cell receptor beta chain was recorded in a study of OX40 agonist ivuxolimab in advanced cancers. Points from the study as a whole: Clonal expansion was seen in CD4+ and CD8+ blood T cells by week 6 at 0.1 to 3.0 mg/kg.

TCRdb's copy holds only in-frame clones and misses some; the assay was immunoSEQ multiplex PCR. This table has approximately 82,000 clones, almost 85% appearing once. People who had autoimmune disease history or systemic immunosuppression were excluded. Deletions cut 2 bases from V and 4 bases from J, with 17 bases between. The germline CDR1 and CDR2 sequences are MNHEY and SVGAGI. This CDR3 comprises 16 residues. This clone was seen a single time. Its antigen is as yet unknown. This sample comprised CD4+ or CD8+ T cells sorted from blood, obtained in a trial of the OX40 agonist ivuxolimab. The receptor was derived from an adult with an advanced solid tumor such as melanoma, head and neck, liver or kidney cancer. This chain joins TRBV6-5 and TRBJ1-1; possibly TRBD1 for D (5 bases). The CDR3 loop reads CASSYTVWGVATEAFF. The CDR3 nucleotides read TGTGCCAGCAGTTACACGGTCTGGGGGGTGGCCACTGAAGCTTTCTTT.